In this sample, the clone carrying this T cell receptor beta chain turned up a few times. Its antigen is as yet unknown. TCRdb's table, derived via immunoSEQ multiplex PCR, lists solely in-frame clones and lacks some. The sample lists about 15,000 clones, over 55% occurring once. This specimen belongs to a study of CXCR4 blockade with PD-1 therapy in pancreatic cancer. Whole-study results and caveats: More frequent amino acid clones had more nucleotide rearrangements, suggesting convergent selection. Without paired alpha-beta data, shared specificity of dominant clones is unconfirmed. Survival did not correlate with tumor clonality, which averaged about 0.14 versus 0.05.

The V end lost 2 bases, the J end lost 10 bases, and 10 bases lay between the germline ends. The germline V gene encodes CDR1 MNHGY and CDR2 SAAAGT. This CDR3 is 12 amino acids long. This chain links TRBV6-8 with TRBJ2-3; perhaps TRBD1 as D (5 bases). The sequenced sample was tumor tissue. The sequence came from a human donor with pancreatic ductal adenocarcinoma. The CDR3 reads CASSYDSLPQYF. DNA for the CDR3: TGTGCCAGCAGTTACGACAGCCTGCCGCAGTATTTT.